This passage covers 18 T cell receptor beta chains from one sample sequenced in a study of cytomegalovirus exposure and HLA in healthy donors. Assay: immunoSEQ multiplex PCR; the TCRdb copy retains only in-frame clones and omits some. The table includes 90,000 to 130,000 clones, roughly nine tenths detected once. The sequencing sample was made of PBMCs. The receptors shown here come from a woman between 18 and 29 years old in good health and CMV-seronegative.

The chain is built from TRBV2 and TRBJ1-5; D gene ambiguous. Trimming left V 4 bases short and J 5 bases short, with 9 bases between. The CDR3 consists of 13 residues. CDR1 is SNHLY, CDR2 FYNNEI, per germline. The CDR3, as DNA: TGTGCCAGCAGTGTACTCCAAGATCAGCCCCAGCATTTT. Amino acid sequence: CASSVLQDQPQHF.

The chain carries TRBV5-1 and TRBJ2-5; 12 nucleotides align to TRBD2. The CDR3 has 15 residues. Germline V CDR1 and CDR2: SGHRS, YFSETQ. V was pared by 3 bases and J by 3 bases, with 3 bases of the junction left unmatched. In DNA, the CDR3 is TGCGCCAGCAGCTCTAGCGGGGGGGCAGAAGAGACCCAGTACTTC. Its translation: CASSSSGGAEETQYF.

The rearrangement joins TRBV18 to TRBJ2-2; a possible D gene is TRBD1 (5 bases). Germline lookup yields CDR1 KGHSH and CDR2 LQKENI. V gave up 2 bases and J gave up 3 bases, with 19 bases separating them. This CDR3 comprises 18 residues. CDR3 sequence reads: CASSPILDQGWDTGELFF. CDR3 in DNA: TGTGCCAGCTCACCAATCTTGGACCAGGGCTGGGACACCGGGGAGCTGTTTTTT.

DNA of the CDR3: TGCGCCAGCAGCCAAGCATACGATCATTTAGCCAGAGAGACGTACTTC. Its protein product is CASSQAYDHLARETYF. The chain recombines TRBV4-3 with TRBJ2-7; D gene unclear. This CDR3 spans 16 amino acids. V was trimmed by 1 base and J by 12 bases, leaving 25 bases between them. Looked up from germline, CDR1 is LGHNA and CDR2 is YSLEER.

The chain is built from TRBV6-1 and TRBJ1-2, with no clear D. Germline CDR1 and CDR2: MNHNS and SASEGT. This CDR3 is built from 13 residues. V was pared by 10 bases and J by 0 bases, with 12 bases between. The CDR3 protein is CAIQTPANYGYTF. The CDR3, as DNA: TGTGCCATACAGACGCCAGCTAACTATGGCTACACCTTC.

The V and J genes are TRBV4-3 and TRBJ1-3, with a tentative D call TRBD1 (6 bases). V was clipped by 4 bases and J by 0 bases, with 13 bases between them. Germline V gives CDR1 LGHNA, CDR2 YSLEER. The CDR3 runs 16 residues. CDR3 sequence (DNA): TGCGCCAGCAGCCTGACAGGATCCCACTCTGGAAACACCATATATTTT. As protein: CASSLTGSHSGNTIYF.

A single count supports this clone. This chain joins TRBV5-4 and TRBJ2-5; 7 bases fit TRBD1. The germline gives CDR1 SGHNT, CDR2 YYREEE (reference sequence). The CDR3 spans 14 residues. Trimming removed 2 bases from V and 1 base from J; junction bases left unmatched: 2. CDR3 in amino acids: CASSFRTGQETQYF. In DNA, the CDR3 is TGTGCCAGCAGCTTCAGGACAGGCCAAGAGACCCAGTACTTC.

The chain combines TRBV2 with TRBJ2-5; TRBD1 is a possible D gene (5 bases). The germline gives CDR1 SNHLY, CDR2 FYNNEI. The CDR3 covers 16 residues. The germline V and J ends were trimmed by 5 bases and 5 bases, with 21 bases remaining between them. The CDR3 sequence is CASSPLSRTGGETQYF. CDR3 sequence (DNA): TGTGCCAGCAGTCCCTTAAGCCGCACAGGTGGGGAGACCCAGTACTTC. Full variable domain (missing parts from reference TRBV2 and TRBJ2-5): EPEVTQTPSHQVTQMGQEVILRCVPISNHLYFYWYRQILGQKVEFLVSFYNNEISEKSEIFDDQFSVERPDGSNFTLKIRSTKLEDSAMYFCASSPLSRTGGETQYFGPGTRLLVL.

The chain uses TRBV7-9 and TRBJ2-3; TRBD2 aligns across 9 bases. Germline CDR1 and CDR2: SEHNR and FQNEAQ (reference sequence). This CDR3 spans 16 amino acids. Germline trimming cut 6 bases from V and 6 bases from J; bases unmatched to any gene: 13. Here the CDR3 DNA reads TGTGCCAGCAGTCTAAAGGCGGGGGGGCCTGGGGATACGCAGTATTTT. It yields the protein CASSLKAGGPGDTQYF.

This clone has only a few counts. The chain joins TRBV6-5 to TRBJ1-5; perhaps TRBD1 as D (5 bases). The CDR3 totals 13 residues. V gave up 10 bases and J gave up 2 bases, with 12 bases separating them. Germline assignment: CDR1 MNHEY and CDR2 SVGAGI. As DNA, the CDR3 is TGTGCCACCGGGGGGATTGGCAATCAGCCCCAGCATTTT. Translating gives CATGGIGNQPQHF.

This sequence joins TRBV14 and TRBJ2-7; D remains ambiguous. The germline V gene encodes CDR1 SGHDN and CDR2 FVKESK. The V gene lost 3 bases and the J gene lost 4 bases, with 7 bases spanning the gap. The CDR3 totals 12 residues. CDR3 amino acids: CASSQNFYEQYF. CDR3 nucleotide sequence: TGTGCCAGCAGCCAGAACTTTTACGAGCAGTACTTC.

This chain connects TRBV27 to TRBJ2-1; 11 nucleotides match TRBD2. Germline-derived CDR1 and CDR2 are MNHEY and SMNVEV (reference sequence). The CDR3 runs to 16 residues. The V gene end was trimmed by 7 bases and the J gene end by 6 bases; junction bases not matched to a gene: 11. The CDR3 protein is CASTFSGRGPLNEQFF. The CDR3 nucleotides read TGTGCCAGCACCTTTAGCGGGAGGGGGCCCCTCAATGAGCAGTTCTTC.

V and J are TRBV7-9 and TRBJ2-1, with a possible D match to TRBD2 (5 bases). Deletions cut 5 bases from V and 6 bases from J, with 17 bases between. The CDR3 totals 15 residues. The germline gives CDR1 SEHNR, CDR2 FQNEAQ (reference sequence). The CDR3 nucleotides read TGTGCCAGCAGCACCCGACCCGAACGGGGCAATGAGCAGTTCTTC. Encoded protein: CASSTRPERGNEQFF. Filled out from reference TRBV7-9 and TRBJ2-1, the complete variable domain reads DTGVSQNPRHKITKRGQNVTFRCDPISEHNRLYWYRQTLGQGPEFLTYFQNEAQLEKSRLLSDRFSAERPKGSFSTLEIQRTEQGDSAMYLCASSTRPERGNEQFFGPGTRLTVL.

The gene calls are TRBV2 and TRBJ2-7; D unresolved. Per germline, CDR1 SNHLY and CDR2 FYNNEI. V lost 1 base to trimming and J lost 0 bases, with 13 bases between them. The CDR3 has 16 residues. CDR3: CASSEGPLWSSYEQYF. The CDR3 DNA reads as TGTGCCAGCAGTGAAGGGCCTCTCTGGAGCTCCTACGAGCAGTACTTC.

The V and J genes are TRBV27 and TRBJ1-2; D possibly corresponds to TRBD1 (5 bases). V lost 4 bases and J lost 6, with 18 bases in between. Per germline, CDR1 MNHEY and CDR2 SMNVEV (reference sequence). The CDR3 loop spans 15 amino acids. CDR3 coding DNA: TGTGCCAGCAGTTCCCCCGGCGGGGGGAGGGATGGCTACACCTTC. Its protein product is CASSSPGGGRDGYTF.

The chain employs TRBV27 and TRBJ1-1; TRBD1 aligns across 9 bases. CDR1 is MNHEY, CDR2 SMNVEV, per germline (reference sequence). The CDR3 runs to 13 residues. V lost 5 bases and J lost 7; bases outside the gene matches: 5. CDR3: CASSTGQGIEAFF. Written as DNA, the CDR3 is TGTGCCAGCAGTACGGGACAGGGAATTGAAGCTTTCTTT.

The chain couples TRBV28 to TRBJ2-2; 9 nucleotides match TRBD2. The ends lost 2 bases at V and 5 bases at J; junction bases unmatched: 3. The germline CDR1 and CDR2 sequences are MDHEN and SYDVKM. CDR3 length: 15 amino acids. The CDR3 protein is CASSLVLAGTGELFF. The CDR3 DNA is TGTGCCAGCAGTTTAGTCCTAGCGGGAACCGGGGAGCTGTTTTTT.

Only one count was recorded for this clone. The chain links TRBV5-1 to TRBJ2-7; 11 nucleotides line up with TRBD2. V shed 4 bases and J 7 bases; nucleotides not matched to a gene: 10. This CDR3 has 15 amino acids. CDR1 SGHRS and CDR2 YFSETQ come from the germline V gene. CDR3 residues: CASSLPLAGGGEQYF. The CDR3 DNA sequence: TGCGCCAGCAGCCTTCCGCTAGCGGGAGGAGGTGAGCAGTACTTC.